These 22 T cell receptor beta chains came from one sample sequenced in a study of beta chain features in type 1 diabetes. Expressed TCRB transcripts were sequenced because the entire RNA isolate underwent reverse transcription. Data came from immunoSEQ multiplex PCR; TCRdb stores just in-frame clones and leaves some out. The sample includes under 450,000 clones, approximately 13% of them seen just once. The sequencing sample was made of naive CD4+ T cells from blood. The receptors here all came from a man between 25 and 39 years old in good health.

This clone was detected only a few times. This chain links TRBV11-2 with TRBJ2-3; D not certain. V gave up 0 bases and J gave up 2 bases, with 3 bases separating them. The V gene's germline CDR1 is SGHAT and CDR2 FQNNGV. CDR3 length: 13 residues. CDR3 sequence (DNA): TGTGCCAGCAGCTTAGAGAACACAGATACGCAGTATTTT. Residues: CASSLENTDTQYF.

The rearrangement joins TRBV19 to TRBJ2-1; TRBD2 matches 8 bases. The trim removed 1 base at V and 7 bases at J, leaving 9 bases unmatched. This CDR3 comprises 16 residues. Germline V CDR1 and CDR2: LNHDA, SQIVND (reference sequence). The CDR3 here is CASSIGGTSSWNEQFF. CDR3 DNA sequence: TGTGCCAGTAGTATAGGAGGGACTAGTTCTTGGAATGAGCAGTTCTTC.

The J gene is TRBJ2-3, the V gene TRBV28; D gene ambiguous. The CDR3 has 13 amino acids. The germline CDR1 and CDR2 sequences are MDHEN and SYDVKM. Trimming stripped 5 bases from V and 4 bases from J, with 10 bases between. The CDR3 reads CASSDSVPDTQYF. For the CDR3, the DNA is TGTGCCAGCAGTGATAGTGTCCCAGATACGCAGTATTTT.

This sequence joins TRBV4-3 and TRBJ2-4; no clear D. The CDR3 runs 16 residues. V was clipped by 0 bases and J by 6 bases, with 15 bases between them. The germline CDR1 and CDR2 sequences are LGHNA and YSLEER. CDR3 nucleotides: TGCGCCAGCAGCCAAGACGCCATTCGTAGCTCAAACATTCAGTACTTC. It specifies CASSQDAIRSSNIQYF.

V is TRBV20-1 and J is TRBJ1-1; no firm D call. Per germline, CDR1 DFQATT and CDR2 SNEGSKA (reference sequence). V lost 1 base and J 7 bases, leaving 7 bases between the germline ends. The CDR3 is 11 residues long. CDR3 sequence (DNA): TGCAGTGCTAGAGTCAAGGATGAAGCTTTCTTT. Its translation: CSARVKDEAFF.

This rearrangement joins TRBV5-4 to TRBJ1-1; tentative D call: TRBD1 (6 bases). Trimming left V 4 bases short and J 4 bases short, with 17 bases between. The CDR3 has 15 residues. Germline CDR1 reads SGHNT; CDR2 reads YYREEE (reference sequence). The CDR3, as DNA: TGTGCCAGCAGCGGACGACAGGCGCGGACCACTGAAGCTTTCTTT. Protein sequence: CASSGRQARTTEAFF.

This clone has just a few counts. The rearrangement uses TRBV5-6 and TRBJ2-7; unclear D gene. The CDR3 is 12 amino acids. Per the germline V gene, CDR1 is SGHDT and CDR2 is YYEEEE. Trimming stripped 0 bases from V and 4 bases from J, with 5 bases between. Here the CDR3 DNA reads TGTGCCAGCAGCTTGGGAGATTACGAGCAGTACGTC. It yields the protein CASSLGDYEQYV.

The sample holds a few counts of this clone. The J gene is TRBJ2-1, the V gene TRBV19, with TRBD1 matching over 10 bases. Unmatched junction bases numbered 3, after V lost 3 bases and J lost 4 bases. The length of the CDR3 is 15 residues. The germline V gene has CDR1 LNHDA and CDR2 SQIVND (reference sequence). The CDR3 region has the DNA TGTGCCAGTAGTATCGGGGACAGGGGATACAATGAGCAGTTCTTC. This translates into CASSIGDRGYNEQFF. The entire variable domain, with the rest obtained from reference TRBV19 and TRBJ2-1, is as follows: DGGITQSPKYLFRKEGQNVTLSCEQNLNHDAMYWYRQDPGQGLRLIYYSQIVNDFQKGDIAEGYSVSREKKESFPLTVTSAQKNPTAFYLCASSIGDRGYNEQFFGPGTRLTVL.

This clone turned up a few times. The chain recombines TRBV30 with TRBJ1-1; D uncertain. V was shortened by 3 bases and J by 5 bases, with 19 bases between the two germline ends. The CDR3 is 15 amino acids. Germline loops: CDR1 GTSNPN, CDR2 SVGIG (reference sequence). As DNA, the CDR3 is TGTGCCTGGAGCCGGGCCCCCAGACACGGGACTGAAGCTTTCTTT. This encodes CAWSRAPRHGTEAFF.

The CDR3 reads CASSSGTGRVDTEAFF. The CDR3, as DNA: TGTGCCAGCAGCTCAGGGACAGGGCGAGTTGACACTGAAGCTTTCTTT. The chain couples TRBV7-9 to TRBJ1-1, with 9 bases matching TRBD1. After removal of 4 bases from V and 3 bases from J, the junction contained 9 bases not matched to a gene. The CDR3 sequence is 16 residues long. Germline CDR1 reads SEHNR; CDR2 reads FQNEAQ (reference sequence).

This clone was seen only a few times. The genes are TRBV19 and TRBJ1-2; D might be TRBD1 (6 bases). V gave up 2 bases and J gave up 4 bases, with 11 bases separating them. CDR1 is LNHDA, CDR2 SQIVND, per germline (reference sequence). The CDR3 is 14 residues long. The CDR3 DNA sequence: TGTGCCAGTAGTATAAACCAGGGGACCTATGGCTACACCTTC. Its translation is CASSINQGTYGYTF.

This clone was observed a few times. The CDR3 nucleotides read TGCGCCAGCAGCCAAGGGGCAGGCGTATACACCGGGGAGCTGTTTTTT. Protein sequence: CASSQGAGVYTGELFF. The chain uses TRBV4-1 and TRBJ2-2; D remains ambiguous. Per germline, CDR1 MGHRA and CDR2 YSYEKL. Trimming stripped 1 base from V and 3 bases from J, with 12 bases between. The CDR3 sequence is 16 residues long.

This clone has a handful of counts. CDR3 nucleotide sequence: TGTGCCAGCAGGCCTCCGGGACAGGGCCTATATGGCTACACCTTC. Its translation is CASRPPGQGLYGYTF. This chain connects TRBV4-2 to TRBJ1-2, with TRBD1 matching over 9 bases. The CDR3 is made up of 15 amino acids. CDR1 and CDR2 from the germline V gene are LGHNA and YNFKEQ. V gave up 6 bases and J gave up 5 bases; unmatched junction bases: 10.

The V gene is TRBV14, the J gene TRBJ2-7, with D tentatively TRBD2 (5 bases). CDR1 and CDR2 (germline): SGHDN, FVKESK. This CDR3 is 13 amino acids long. V was shortened by 2 bases and J by 4 bases, with 9 bases between the two germline ends. CDR3 nucleotide sequence: TGTGCCAGCAGCCAAACTAGTTATTACGAGCAGTACTTC. This encodes CASSQTSYYEQYF.

A few counts support this clone. This chain joins TRBV19 and TRBJ2-5, with TRBD1 as a possible D gene (5 bases). Between the trimmed V and J ends, which lost 4 bases and 2 bases, there was a span of 11 bases. CDR1 and CDR2 from the germline V gene are LNHDA and SQIVND (reference sequence). The CDR3 length is 14 residues. CDR3 sequence: CASSTRGVQETQYF. CDR3 nucleotides: TGTGCCAGTAGTACAAGGGGTGTACAAGAGACCCAGTACTTC. The full variable domain, rest sourced from reference TRBV19 and TRBJ2-5, is DGGITQSPKYLFRKEGQNVTLSCEQNLNHDAMYWYRQDPGQGLRLIYYSQIVNDFQKGDIAEGYSVSREKKESFPLTVTSAQKNPTAFYLCASSTRGVQETQYFGPGTRLLVL.

This rearrangement joins TRBV29-1 to TRBJ1-1; TRBD1 matches at 7 bases. This CDR3 contains 15 residues. With 6 bases clipped from V and 1 base from J, the junction kept 11 bases outside the gene matches. Germline V gives CDR1 SQVTM, CDR2 ANQGSEA. The CDR3 is CSVELGGWGNTEAFF. The CDR3 region has the DNA TGCAGCGTCGAACTAGGGGGCTGGGGGAACACTGAAGCTTTCTTT. The full variable domain, its missing parts supplied by reference TRBV29-1 and TRBJ1-1, is SAVISQKPSRDICQRGTSLTIQCQVDSQVTMMFWYRQQPGQSLTLIATANQGSEATYESGFVIDKFPISRPNLTFSTLTVSNMSPEDSSIYLCSVELGGWGNTEAFFGQGTRLTVV.

This clone was picked up a small number of times. This sequence joins TRBV9 and TRBJ1-2; 7 positions match TRBD1. With V trimmed by 3 bases and J by 3 bases, 8 bases remained unmatched. This CDR3 comprises 15 residues. Germline V gene sequence: CDR1 SGDLS, CDR2 YYNGEE. The DNA for the CDR3 is TGTGCCAGCAGCGAGAGGCCCACAGGGGACTATGGCTACACCTTC. Amino acids: CASSERPTGDYGYTF.

The rearrangement links TRBV4-1 to TRBJ2-2; D unclear. The CDR3 is 15 amino acids. The V gene's germline CDR1 is MGHRA and CDR2 YSYEKL. V lost 4 bases and J 7 bases, leaving 16 bases between the germline ends. CDR3 sequence reads: CASSPGRQRGGELFF. The DNA of the CDR3 is TGCGCCAGCAGCCCCGGCAGGCAGCGTGGCGGGGAGCTGTTTTTT.

V gene TRBV7-2 combines with J gene TRBJ2-3; TRBD1 matches at 7 bases. This CDR3 has 13 residues. J lost 5 bases, V lost 7 bases, and 6 bases had no gene match. Per the germline V gene, CDR1 is SGHTA and CDR2 is FQGNSA. CDR3 amino acids: CASTHQGVDTQYF. As DNA, the CDR3 is TGTGCCAGCACCCACCAGGGGGTAGATACGCAGTATTTT. Using reference TRBV7-2 and TRBJ2-3 for the parts outside the CDR3, the full variable domain is GAGVSQSPSNKVTEKGKDVELRCDPISGHTALYWYRQSLGQGLEFLIYFQGNSAPDKSGLPSDRFSAERTGGSVSTLTIQRTQQEDSAVYLCASTHQGVDTQYFGPGTRLTVL.

This clone was counted a few times. The chain employs TRBV4-1 and TRBJ2-4, with a weak D call TRBD2 (5 bases). The CDR3 contains 15 residues. V gave up 8 bases and J gave up 3 bases, with 17 bases separating them. From germline, CDR1 is MGHRA and CDR2 YSYEKL. The CDR3 protein is CASSSYGGDKNIQYF. The DNA of the CDR3 is TGCGCCAGCTCCTCCTATGGAGGCGACAAAAACATTCAGTACTTC.

The chain has TRBV18 and TRBJ2-7; tentatively, D is TRBD1 (5 bases). This CDR3 is built from 13 residues. V gave up 2 bases and J gave up 2 bases, with 7 bases separating them. Germline V lookup: CDR1 KGHSH, CDR2 LQKENI. CDR3 coding DNA: TGTGCCAGCTCACCAACAGGTCCCTACGAGCAGTACTTC. Translating gives CASSPTGPYEQYF.

This chain uses TRBV30 with TRBJ2-5, with D uncertain. The CDR3 consists of 11 residues. Germline CDR1 and CDR2: GTSNPN and SVGIG (reference sequence). Trimming took 4 bases from V and 1 from J, leaving 4 bases between them. The DNA for the CDR3 is TGTGCCTGGACTTCCCAAGAGACCCAGTACTTC. Residues: CAWTSQETQYF.